The 18 T cell receptor beta chains below all came from one sample that was sequenced in a study of metastatic and nonmetastatic thyroid tumors. MiXCR reprocessed the PCR reads for TCRdb. Among 3,500 to 4,500 clones listed, around 23% were seen once. Each patient came to thyroid surgery without any prior treatment (of any kind). The sample consisted of tumor tissue. The receptor source for this set is a male donor with papillary thyroid cancer or a benign thyroid nodule (not recorded which). Some clones in this sample may be carry-over from other donors' samples.

The genes are TRBV20-1 and TRBJ2-5, with D unresolved. CDR1 is DFQATT and CDR2 is SNEGSKA in the germline V gene (reference sequence). This CDR3 contains 12 residues. V lost 2 bases and J 5 bases, leaving 9 bases between the germline ends. In nucleotides, the CDR3 is TGCAGTGCTAGACCCATCTCCGAGACCCAGTACTTC. The encoded protein is CSARPISETQYF.

This clone is labeled medium-sized. V is TRBV9 and J is TRBJ2-3; TRBD1 matches at 8 bases. The CDR3 runs to 14 residues. With 3 bases clipped from V and 5 bases from J, the junction kept 5 bases outside the gene matches. Per the germline V gene, CDR1 is SGDLS and CDR2 is YYNGEE. Written as DNA, the CDR3 is TGTGCCAGCAGCGGCGGACAGGGAAGAGATACGCAGTATTTT. Its protein product is CASSGGQGRDTQYF.

By sample share, this clone is medium-sized. The germline gene is not matched at one end of the junction; a read error may be the cause. This CDR3 is also generated by other DNA sequences in the sample. The chain employs TRBV10-2 and TRBJ2-5, with 7 bases identical to TRBD2. There are 15 residues in the CDR3. Looked up from germline, CDR1 is WSHSY and CDR2 is SAAADI. The CDR3 nucleotides are TGCGCCAGCAGCGACGTGGCGGGAGAGAGAAAGACCCAGTATTTC. Translated: CASSDVAGERKTQYF.

This clone is large. This chain joins TRBV2 and TRBJ2-1, with 8 bases identical to TRBD1. V was pared by 4 bases and J by 4 bases, with 6 bases of the junction left unmatched. CDR1 is SNHLY, CDR2 FYNNEI, per germline. The CDR3 is made up of 15 amino acids. CDR3 sequence: CASSGGTGGYNEQFF. CDR3 coding DNA: TGTGCCAGCAGTGGAGGGACAGGAGGTTACAATGAGCAGTTCTTC.

Sample share makes this clone medium-sized. V and J are TRBV28 and TRBJ1-4; TRBD1 matches 10 bases. The CDR3 covers 15 residues. V lost 3 bases to trimming and J lost 3 bases; unmatched junction nucleotides: 1. Germline V gene data show CDR1 as MDHEN and CDR2 as SYDVKM. The CDR3 is CASSLGQGSNEKLFF. The CDR3 DNA follows: TGTGCCAGCAGTTTGGGACAGGGGTCTAATGAAAAACTGTTTTTT.

This clone is deemed medium-sized. The chain joins TRBV3-1 to TRBJ2-7; D gene uncertain. The V and J ends lost 1 base and 6 bases respectively, with 7 bases between them. This CDR3 has 12 amino acids. The germline CDR1 and CDR2 sequences are LGHDT and YNNKEL (reference sequence). CDR3 amino acids: CASSQVMGEQYF. The CDR3 DNA reads as TGTGCCAGCAGCCAAGTAATGGGCGAGCAGTACTTC.

This clone was observed a handful of times. The chain joins TRBV12-3 or TRBV12-4 to TRBJ2-2; D gene uncertain. With 2 bases removed from V and 1 base from J, the gap between germline ends came to 2 bases. CDR3 length equals 13 residues. CDR3: CASSLQNTGELFF. CDR3 sequence (DNA): TGTGCCAGCAGTTTACAGAACACCGGGGAGCTGTTTTTT.

This clone was counted a few times. The V and J genes are TRBV28 and TRBJ1-5; TRBD1 matches at 7 bases. After removal of 5 bases from V and 7 bases from J, the junction contained 11 bases not matched to a gene. CDR3 length: 15 residues. CDR1 is MDHEN, CDR2 SYDVKM, per germline. The CDR3 region has the DNA TGTGCCAGCAGTACGCGACAGGGTTTAAGGCAGCCCCAGCATTTT. This encodes CASSTRQGLRQPQHF.

This clone is labeled as large. The chain links TRBV28 to TRBJ1-6; D unclear. Per germline, CDR1 MDHEN and CDR2 SYDVKM. Trimming took 7 bases from V and 9 from J, leaving 10 bases between them. There are 12 residues in the CDR3. Here the CDR3 reads CASTKQVSPLHF. The CDR3 region has the DNA TGTGCCAGCACCAAACAAGTTTCACCCCTCCACTTT.

The chain recombines TRBV5-1 with TRBJ2-6; D is ambiguous. Trimming stripped 0 bases from V and 0 bases from J, with 7 bases between. Germline-derived CDR1 and CDR2 are SGHRS and YFSETQ. The CDR3 runs to 16 residues. CDR3 in amino acids: CASSLGDTSGANVLTF. The CDR3, as DNA: TGCGCCAGCAGCTTGGGTGACACCTCTGGGGCCAACGTCCTGACTTTC.

The rearrangement links TRBV9 to TRBJ2-7; no clear D gene. V was pared by 3 bases and J by 1 base, with 14 bases between. CDR3 length: 15 residues. The germline V gene has CDR1 SGDLS and CDR2 YYNGEE. As DNA, the CDR3 is TGTGCCAGCAGCGCGACCTCGGGTTCATCCTACGAGCAGTACTTC. Its protein product is CASSATSGSSYEQYF.

The CDR3 nucleotides are TGCAGTGCTAAGGATGGAGCGGGGGACACTGAAGCTTTCTTT. Translation gives CSAKDGAGDTEAFF. V usage is TRBV20-1 and J usage is TRBJ1-1; possible D gene TRBD1, 5 bases. The CDR3 has 14 amino acids. In germline, CDR1 is DFQATT, CDR2 SNEGSKA (reference sequence). Trimming removed 4 bases at V and 3 bases at J, with 15 bases between.

In this sample, this clone turned up a few times. This chain uses TRBV28 with TRBJ1-2, with 9 bases aligning to TRBD1. V dropped 8 bases and J dropped 8; count of bases not matched to a gene: 12. The germline CDR1 and CDR2 sequences are MDHEN and SYDVKM. CDR3 length: 14 amino acids. The CDR3 DNA sequence: TGTGCCAGCGCTACCGGGACAGGGCCTAACGGCTACACCTTC. Encoded protein: CASATGTGPNGYTF.

The chain joins TRBV20-1 to TRBJ2-7, with 11 nucleotides matching TRBD2. V lost 3 bases, J lost 9 bases, and 13 bases stayed unmatched. CDR3 length: 15 residues. CDR1 and CDR2 from the germline V gene are DFQATT and SNEGSKA (reference sequence). The CDR3 nucleotides are TGCAGTGCTAGCCCCGCGGCTAGCGGGGGGATTGTGCAGTACTTC. Residues: CSASPAASGGIVQYF.

This clone was recorded a few times. The chain joins TRBV6-2 or TRBV6-3 to TRBJ2-7; 8 bases are a match to TRBD2. The CDR3 length is 16 residues. The ends lost 5 bases at V and 0 bases at J; junction bases unmatched: 9. The germline V gene encodes CDR1 MNHEY and CDR2 SVGEGT. DNA of the CDR3: TGTGCCAGCAGTAATCTAGCGGGCGGGAGCTCCTACGAGCAGTACTTC. Translated: CASSNLAGGSSYEQYF.

The sample holds a few counts of this clone. V is TRBV12-3 or TRBV12-4 and J is TRBJ2-3; TRBD1 is a possible D gene (6 bases). Deletions cut 6 bases from V and 9 bases from J, with 19 bases between. This CDR3 spans 14 amino acids. The CDR3 spells CASRQDQGSGTQYF. The CDR3 DNA reads TGTGCCAGCAGGCAAGATCAGGGGAGTGGCACGCAGTATTTT.

In its sample, this clone was seen many times. The chain joins TRBV4-1 to TRBJ2-2, with 13 bases matching TRBD2. This CDR3 region has 18 residues. Germline CDR1 MGHRA, CDR2 YSYEKL. V was pared by 4 bases and J by 4 bases, with 9 bases of the junction left unmatched. This CDR3 reads CASSPSTSGRSITGELFF. CDR3 nucleotide sequence: TGCGCCAGCAGCCCGTCGACTAGCGGGAGGTCTATCACCGGGGAGCTGTTTTTT.

In DNA, the CDR3 is TGCGCCAGCAGCCGAGATCTCGGACTCTCTGGAAACACCATATATTTT. As protein: CASSRDLGLSGNTIYF. The chain employs TRBV5-1 and TRBJ1-3; no reliable D call. Germline V gives CDR1 SGHRS, CDR2 YFSETQ. With 4 bases removed from V and 0 bases from J, the gap between germline ends came to 14 bases. This CDR3 comprises 16 residues.